A selection of T cell receptor beta chains follows, all from one sample in a study of Tregs in tolerant kidney transplant recipients. Profiling relied on immunoSEQ multiplex PCR, and the TCRdb table lists in-frame clones only, not all of them. The repertoire has 200,000 to 300,000 clones, roughly 84% of them found once; the top ten carry approximately 0.69%. Sequencing input: CD4+ T cells from blood. These receptors all come from a human donor in good health. Each CDR3 is given with its conserved first and last residue. D genes are given only for firm matches. Part of the rows lack a size; the others show once, few, many or a class for expanded clones.

TRBV5-5,TRBJ2-3,-,-,CASSPRGGSTDTQYF,TGTGCCAGCAGCCCCCGGGGAGGTAGCACAGATACGCAGTATTTT
TRBV2,TRBJ2-3,-,-,CASSEDRSTDTQYF,TGTGCCAGCAGTGAAGACAGAAGCACAGATACGCAGTATTTT
TRBV7-6,TRBJ2-5,-,-,CASSQTGGQETQYF,TGTGCCAGCAGCCAAACGGGGGGCCAGGAGACCCAGTACTTC
TRBV5-4,TRBJ1-1,-,-,CASSWPGNTEAFF,TGTGCCAGCAGCTGGCCGGGAAATACTGAAGCTTTCTTT
TRBV7-9,TRBJ2-5,-,-,CASSRDHRETQYF,TGTGCCAGCAGCCGGGACCATCGGGAGACCCAGTACTTC
TRBV6-1,TRBJ2-2,-,-,CASSEGGAGTGELFF,TGTGCCAGCAGTGAAGGGGGGGCTGGCACCGGGGAGCTGTTTTTT
TRBV2,TRBJ2-7,-,-,CASSPIRDNHAEQYF,TGTGCCAGCAGTCCCATCCGGGACAACCATGCCGAGCAGTACTTC
TRBV4-2,TRBJ1-2,-,-,CASSQGSTGMVDGYTF,TGTGCCAGCAGCCAAGGATCTACAGGGATGGTCGATGGCTACACCTTC
TRBV19,TRBJ2-1,-,-,CASSTSGVSYNEQFF,TGTGCCAGTAGTACCTCAGGGGTCTCCTACAATGAGCAGTTCTTC
TRBV30,TRBJ1-5,-,-,CAWSVRGGGPQHF,TGTGCCTGGAGCGTTCGAGGGGGAGGGCCCCAGCATTTT
TRBV21-1,TRBJ2-7,-,-,CASSKGGRGVHEQYF,TGTGCCAGCAGCAAAGGAGGCAGGGGGGTACACGAGCAGTACTTC
TRBV30,TRBJ2-2,TRBD1,-,CAWIPRDRGAGELFF,TGTGCCTGGATCCCCCGGGACAGGGGAGCCGGGGAGCTGTTTTTT
TRBV18,TRBJ2-7,TRBD1,-,CASSPPRQGSYEQYF,TGTGCCAGCTCACCACCTCGACAGGGCTCCTACGAGCAGTACTTC
TRBV7-9,TRBJ2-5,-,-,CASSLGGGRAQETQYF,TGTGCCAGCAGCTTAGGAGGGGGGAGGGCCCAAGAGACCCAGTACTTC
TRBV7-6,TRBJ1-1,-,few,CASSLAIGTEAFF,TGTGCCAGCAGCTTAGCGATAGGCACTGAAGCTTTCTTT
TRBV5-1,TRBJ2-7,TRBD1,once,CASSLSTGVSYEQYF,TGCGCCAGCAGCTTGTCGACAGGGGTCTCCTACGAGCAGTACTTC
TRBV7-2,TRBJ2-7,TRBD2,-,CASSFYGGRNEQYF,TGTGCCAGCAGCTTCTATGGCGGGAGAAATGAGCAGTACTTC
TRBV15,TRBJ1-4,-,-,CATSRVGTANEKLFF,TGTGCCACCAGCAGAGTGGGGACGGCTAATGAAAAACTGTTTTTT
TRBV19,TRBJ2-1,-,once,CASSLSLDPAYNEQFF,TGTGCCAGTAGTTTGTCTCTAGACCCCGCTTACAATGAGCAGTTCTTC
TRBV7-9,TRBJ2-7,-,-,CASSSETGAYEQYF,TGTGCCAGCAGCTCGGAAACAGGAGCCTACGAGCAGTACTTC
TRBV5-1,TRBJ2-5,-,-,CASSLTPGVQETQYF,TGCGCCAGCAGCTTGACCCCAGGGGTTCAAGAGACCCAGTACTTC
TRBV7-8,TRBJ2-1,TRBD2,-,CASSLVLSGRVGNEQFF,TGTGCCAGCAGCTTAGTGTTAAGCGGGAGGGTCGGTAATGAGCAGTTCTTC
TRBV6-4,TRBJ2-2,-,-,CASSDTGNTGELFF,TGTGCCAGCAGTGACACAGGGAACACCGGGGAGCTGTTTTTT
TRBV29-1,TRBJ2-1,TRBD2,-,CSVAGLADYNEQFF,TGCAGCGTTGCGGGACTAGCAGACTACAATGAGCAGTTCTTC
TRBV5-4,TRBJ2-3,-,-,CASSDGPPDTQYF,TGTGCCAGCAGCGACGGCCCCCCAGATACGCAGTATTTT
TRBV7-2,TRBJ1-5,-,-,CASSKDPYQPQHF,TGTGCCAGCAGCAAAGACCCCTATCAGCCCCAGCATTTT
TRBV28,TRBJ2-5,-,once,CASSLGQTQETQYF,TGTGCCAGCAGTTTAGGTCAGACCCAAGAGACCCAGTACTTC
TRBV6-1,TRBJ2-3,TRBD2,once,CASIMAGGRDTQYF,TGTGCCAGCATTATGGCGGGAGGGAGGGATACGCAGTATTTT
TRBV5-6,TRBJ1-5,-,-,CASSLGGPNSNQPQHF,TGTGCCAGCAGCTTGGGGGGACCGAATAGCAATCAGCCCCAGCATTTT